This T cell receptor (beta chain) was sequenced for a study of T cell repertoires in cytomegalovirus infection. On the study more broadly: HLA-B-restricted CMV epitopes that are well studied, plus recently identified HLA-C-restricted ones, were used by the study. Matching HLA type, along with CMV infection, was indicated by public TCR beta signatures. Study outcomes and limitations: HLA-C-restricted, CMV-specific TCR beta clonotypes were dominant ex vivo.

A word on this clonotype: The antigen is undetermined.

The germline CDR1 and CDR2 sequences are LNHDA and SQIVND (reference sequence). The length of the CDR3 is 13 residues. The V end was cut by 3 bases, the J end by 0 bases, with 6 bases between. MiXCR, applied by TCRdb to the reads, yields one record per CDR3 protein. The repertoire holds hundreds of thousands of distinct CDR3 sequences, with roughly a third as singletons. The receptor was derived from a human donor in good health (CMV status not recorded). Some clones in this sample may be carry-over from other donors' samples. This sample comprised cultured PBMCs, obtained from culture after CMV antigen stimulation. The V and J genes are TRBV19 and TRBJ2-7, with D unresolved. The CDR3 region has the DNA TGTGCCAGTAGTATCTACAACTCCTACGAGCAGTACTTC. Translating it yields CASSIYNSYEQYF. Together with reference TRBV19 and TRBJ2-7, the CDR3 gives the full variable domain: DGGITQSPKYLFRKEGQNVTLSCEQNLNHDAMYWYRQDPGQGLRLIYYSQIVNDFQKGDIAEGYSVSREKKESFPLTVTSAQKNPTAFYLCASSIYNSYEQYFGPGTRLTVT.